These 27 T cell receptor beta chains share one sample of origin, sequenced in a study of cytomegalovirus exposure and HLA in healthy donors. With 60 Vbeta and 13 Jbeta primers, the PCR was carried out. Using immunoSEQ multiplex PCR, the repertoire was profiled, and TCRdb retains in-frame clones only, with some absent. The sample includes some 120,000 clones, 80% to 85% of them seen just once. The specimen sequenced was PBMCs. The receptors here all came from a human donor in good health.

This chain joins TRBV19 and TRBJ1-2, with a weak D call TRBD1 (6 bases). Germline CDR1 LNHDA, CDR2 SQIVND (reference sequence). CDR3 length equals 18 residues. The germline V and J ends were trimmed by 5 bases and 7 bases, with 29 bases remaining between them. This CDR3 is CASSRAGSRRTDLGGYTF. CDR3 nucleotides: TGTGCCAGTAGTCGCGCCGGATCTCGCCGGACAGATTTAGGTGGCTACACCTTC.

The genes are TRBV5-4 and TRBJ1-3; unclear D gene. Germline CDR1 SGHNT, CDR2 YYREEE (reference sequence). This CDR3 region has 15 residues. Trimming left V 0 bases short and J 0 bases short, with 7 bases between. The CDR3 DNA reads TGTGCCAGCAGCTTGGAAGTCAGCTCTGGAAACACCATATATTTT. Amino acids: CASSLEVSSGNTIYF.

This clone is a singleton in its sample. The chain has TRBV27 and TRBJ1-1, with a tentative D call TRBD1 (5 bases). V was cut by 8 bases and J by 5 bases, with 24 bases left in between. CDR1 and CDR2 from the germline V gene are MNHEY and SMNVEV (reference sequence). The CDR3 spans 16 residues. The CDR3 bases are TGTGCCAGCCTTGGGAATACGGGGGATAGTTCGACTGAAGCTTTCTTT. Translation: CASLGNTGDSSTEAFF.

The chain has TRBV11-2 and TRBJ2-7; no clear D. This CDR3 has 13 amino acids. Germline values: CDR1 SGHAT, CDR2 FQNNGV. Trimming left V 5 bases short and J 1 base short, with 9 bases between. The CDR3 region is CASSQSPSYEQYF. CDR3 DNA sequence: TGTGCCAGCAGCCAAAGCCCGTCCTACGAGCAGTACTTC.

The V and J genes are TRBV5-1 and TRBJ2-7; D is undetermined. Trimming removed 4 bases from V and 9 bases from J, with 20 bases in between. CDR3 size: 14 residues. Germline V gene data show CDR1 as SGHRS and CDR2 as YFSETQ. The CDR3: CASSPPTVEPRQYF. In nucleotides, the CDR3 is TGCGCCAGCAGCCCCCCTACCGTGGAGCCGAGGCAGTACTTC.

The chain employs TRBV2 and TRBJ2-4, with TRBD2 matching over 10 bases. From germline, CDR1 is SNHLY and CDR2 FYNNEI. CDR3 length: 15 residues. The junction had 7 bases not matched to a gene; V was cut back by 6 bases and J by 5 bases. This chain's CDR3 is CASSPSLAGENIQYF. Written as DNA, the CDR3 is TGTGCCAGCAGCCCCAGCCTAGCGGGGGAAAACATTCAGTACTTC.

The chain recombines TRBV28 with TRBJ1-5; 7 bases agree with TRBD1. Germline CDR1 MDHEN, CDR2 SYDVKM. This CDR3 is 19 amino acids long. Germline trimming cut 6 bases from V and 2 bases from J; bases unmatched to any gene: 19. The CDR3 region is CASSRAGLDRLPGNQPQHF. The CDR3 DNA reads TGTGCCAGCAGCCGCGCAGGGCTGGACAGGCTACCCGGCAATCAGCCCCAGCATTTT.

The rearrangement uses TRBV7-9 and TRBJ2-5; a possible D gene is TRBD2 (5 bases). The CDR3 is 15 amino acids. Trimming shortened V by 5 bases and J by 1 base, and 14 bases separated the two germline ends. Germline CDR1 SEHNR, CDR2 FQNEAQ (reference sequence). In nucleotides, the CDR3 is TGTGCCAGCAGCCCTAGCAGTGGCAGCCAAGAGACCCAGTACTTC. Amino acids: CASSPSSGSQETQYF.

The chain couples TRBV11-2 to TRBJ2-1; perhaps TRBD2 as D (6 bases). The germline V and J ends were trimmed by 1 base and 5 bases, with 12 bases remaining between them. CDR3 size: 15 residues. From germline, CDR1 is SGHAT and CDR2 FQNNGV. CDR3 residues: CASSLGRVNHNEQFF. For the CDR3, the DNA is TGTGCCAGCAGCTTAGGGAGGGTAAATCACAATGAGCAGTTCTTC.

The rearrangement uses TRBV28 and TRBJ2-3; the D gene is possibly TRBD1 (6 bases). Per the germline V gene, CDR1 is MDHEN and CDR2 is SYDVKM. The CDR3 sequence is 14 residues long. Trimming pared 2 bases from V and 0 bases from J, leaving 6 bases between. The CDR3 DNA follows: TGTGCCAGCAGTTTAAGGGGGAGCACAGATACGCAGTATTTT. Protein: CASSLRGSTDTQYF.

This clone was found a few times. The same CDR3 also results from other DNA sequences found in this sample. The rearrangement links TRBV6-5 to TRBJ2-5; D gene uncertain. This CDR3 spans 11 amino acids. Trimming left V 8 bases short and J 4 bases short, with 8 bases between. Germline-derived CDR1 and CDR2 are MNHEY and SVGAGI. This CDR3 is CASRRGETQYF. The CDR3 bases are TGTGCCAGCCGACGAGGAGAGACCCAGTACTTC.

Ten or more counts support this clone. The gene calls are TRBV5-5 and TRBJ1-1, with a weak D call TRBD1 (6 bases). CDR1 is SGHKS, CDR2 YYEKEE, per germline (reference sequence). Trimming pared 3 bases from V and 4 bases from J, leaving 13 bases between. The CDR3 spans 14 residues. CDR3 sequence reads: CASSSTTGFTEAFF. The CDR3 coding sequence is TGTGCCAGCAGCTCAACTACAGGGTTCACTGAAGCTTTCTTT.

This rearrangement joins TRBV20-1 to TRBJ2-7, with no clear D. With 7 bases removed from V and 3 bases from J, the gap between germline ends came to 7 bases. The CDR3 is made up of 10 amino acids. Germline CDR1 and CDR2: DFQATT and SNEGSKA (reference sequence). The CDR3 bases are TGCAGTGTTGGCGGCTACGAGCAGTACTTC. This sequence encodes CSVGGYEQYF.

The chain couples TRBV6-5 to TRBJ2-3; D remains ambiguous. The CDR3 has 13 amino acids. V was shortened by 8 bases and J by 1 base, with 10 bases between the two germline ends. CDR1 is MNHEY and CDR2 is SVGAGI in the germline V gene. The CDR3 region has the DNA TGTGCCAGCCGGAGTGGTCGCACAGATACGCAGTATTTT. This sequence encodes CASRSGRTDTQYF.

V is TRBV9 and J is TRBJ2-1; D perhaps matches TRBD2 (6 bases). The CDR3 loop spans 18 amino acids. Germline lookup yields CDR1 SGDLS and CDR2 YYNGEE. The V and J ends lost 3 bases and 2 bases respectively, with 21 bases between them. The CDR3 sequence: CASSARDSRLGPYNEQFF. The CDR3 DNA follows: TGTGCCAGCAGCGCCCGGGACTCCCGCCTGGGCCCCTACAATGAGCAGTTCTTC.

The genes are TRBV27 and TRBJ2-1; 9 bases match TRBD2. CDR1 and CDR2 (germline): MNHEY, SMNVEV (reference sequence). After removal of 2 bases from V and 0 bases from J, the junction contained 8 bases not matched to a gene. This CDR3 is 18 amino acids long. CDR3 sequence (DNA): TGTGCCAGCAGTTTAAGGGCTAGCGGGGTCAGCTCCTACAATGAGCAGTTCTTC. The encoded protein is CASSLRASGVSSYNEQFF.

The J gene is TRBJ1-1, the V gene TRBV16; D is unclear. Trimming left V 0 bases short and J 6 bases short, with 11 bases between. CDR1 and CDR2 (germline): KGHSY, FQNENV. This CDR3 comprises 14 residues. The CDR3 DNA follows: TGTGCCAGCAGCCAATCACCCCCCGGGGCTGAAGCTTTCTTT. Protein sequence: CASSQSPPGAEAFF.

V usage is TRBV7-8 and J usage is TRBJ1-1, with D unclear. CDR3 length: 17 amino acids. Germline V gene sequence: CDR1 SGHVS, CDR2 FQNEAQ. The V and J ends lost 4 bases and 1 base respectively, with 19 bases between them. The CDR3 region is CASSSLMPLGKNTEAFF. The CDR3 bases are TGTGCCAGCAGCTCACTAATGCCTCTTGGAAAGAACACTGAAGCTTTCTTT.

This clone was recorded a few times. The gene calls are TRBV9 and TRBJ1-1, with TRBD1 matching 8 bases. CDR3 length: 14 residues. The germline V gene encodes CDR1 SGDLS and CDR2 YYNGEE. V lost 3 bases, J lost 11 bases, and 12 bases stayed unmatched. The CDR3, as DNA: TGTGCCAGCAGCGGTACAGGGGGAGGACGGGGGGCTTTCTTT. Translation gives CASSGTGGGRGAFF.

The chain carries TRBV28 and TRBJ1-5; no reliable D call. Trimming pared 6 bases from V and 0 bases from J, leaving 6 bases between. Germline loops: CDR1 MDHEN, CDR2 SYDVKM. CDR3 size: 13 residues. This CDR3 is CASRPGSNQPQHF. The CDR3 DNA is TGTGCCAGCAGGCCCGGTAGCAATCAGCCCCAGCATTTT.

This clone was seen once. The chain uses TRBV7-2 and TRBJ2-5; maybe TRBD2 (6 bases). CDR1 is SGHTA and CDR2 is FQGNSA in the germline V gene. V gave up 1 base and J gave up 11 bases, with 17 bases separating them. The CDR3 is made up of 14 amino acids. CDR3 nucleotide sequence: TGTGCCAGCAGCTTAGACCGGGGAGGTTCCGGGCAGTACTTC. Translated: CASSLDRGGSGQYF.

The chain employs TRBV14 and TRBJ1-1; tentatively, D is TRBD1 (6 bases). V lost 1 base to trimming and J lost 2 bases, with 17 bases between them. The germline gives CDR1 SGHDN, CDR2 FVKESK. The CDR3 spans 17 residues. This CDR3 is CASSQGGGGSNNTEAFF. CDR3 sequence (DNA): TGTGCCAGCAGCCAAGGAGGGGGGGGCAGCAATAACACTGAAGCTTTCTTT.

V usage is TRBV4-1 and J usage is TRBJ2-5, with 13 bases aligning to TRBD2. V trimming: 4 bases; J trimming: 2 bases; junction bases outside the gene matches: 7. CDR1 and CDR2 from the germline V gene are MGHRA and YSYEKL. The CDR3 extends over 17 amino acids. CDR3 DNA: TGCGCCAGCAGCCTCAGCGGACTAGCGGGGGCTCAAGAGACCCAGTACTTC. Protein sequence: CASSLSGLAGAQETQYF.

In this sample, this clone turned up a few times. This chain connects TRBV6-6 to TRBJ1-3; TRBD1 aligns across 9 bases. Germline V lookup: CDR1 MNHNY, CDR2 SVGAGI (reference sequence). The CDR3 has 16 residues. The V and J ends lost 4 bases and 3 bases, in that order; junction bases with no gene match: 7. The CDR3 sequence: CASSFLGQGGGNTIYF. DNA for the CDR3: TGTGCCAGCAGTTTCTTGGGACAGGGCGGTGGAAACACCATATATTTT.

The rearrangement uses TRBV27 and TRBJ2-5; 14 bases agree with TRBD2. The CDR3 runs to 16 residues. The germline CDR1 and CDR2 sequences are MNHEY and SMNVEV (reference sequence). V was pared by 6 bases and J by 5 bases, with 8 bases of the junction left unmatched. The CDR3, as DNA: TGTGCCAGCAGCTCCAGACTAGCGGGGGGGCGGGAGACCCAGTACTTC. Its translation is CASSSRLAGGRETQYF.

V usage is TRBV6-6 and J usage is TRBJ2-7; the D gene is possibly TRBD1 (5 bases). Germline V gene lookup returns CDR1 MNHNY and CDR2 SVGAGI (reference sequence). The CDR3 has 14 amino acids. V lost 2 bases, J lost 6 bases, and 14 bases lay in between. CDR3 sequence (DNA): TGTGCCAGCAGTTACGGCGGCAGGGTGGTCGAGCAGTACTTC. Translation: CASSYGGRVVEQYF.

V usage is TRBV4-1 and J usage is TRBJ2-2, with TRBD1 as a possible D gene (6 bases). Germline V CDR1 and CDR2: MGHRA, YSYEKL. The CDR3 loop spans 15 amino acids. Trimming cost V 1 base and J 2 bases, with 8 bases left between them. The DNA for the CDR3 is TGCGCCAGCAGCCAAGCCAGGGGTAACACCGGGGAGCTGTTTTTT. Its protein is CASSQARGNTGELFF.